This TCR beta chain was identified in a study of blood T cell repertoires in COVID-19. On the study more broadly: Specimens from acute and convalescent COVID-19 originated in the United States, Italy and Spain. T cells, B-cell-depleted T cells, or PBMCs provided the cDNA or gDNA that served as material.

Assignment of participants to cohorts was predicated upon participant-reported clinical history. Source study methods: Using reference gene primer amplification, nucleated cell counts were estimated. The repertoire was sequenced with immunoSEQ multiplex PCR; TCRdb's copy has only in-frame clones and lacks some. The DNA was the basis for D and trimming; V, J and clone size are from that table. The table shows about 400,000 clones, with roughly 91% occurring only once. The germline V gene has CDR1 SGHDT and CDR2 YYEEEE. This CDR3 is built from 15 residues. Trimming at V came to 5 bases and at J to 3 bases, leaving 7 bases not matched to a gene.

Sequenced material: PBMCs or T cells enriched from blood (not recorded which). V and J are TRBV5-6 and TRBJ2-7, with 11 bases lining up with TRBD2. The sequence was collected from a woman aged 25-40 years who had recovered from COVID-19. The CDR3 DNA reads TGTGCCAGCAGTTTTAGCGGGAGGGCTTTCTACGAGCAGTACTTC. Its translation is CASSFSGRAFYEQYF. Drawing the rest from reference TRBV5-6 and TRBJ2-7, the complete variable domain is DAGVTQSPTHLIKTRGQQVTLRCSPKSGHDTVSWYQQALGQGPQFIFQYYEEEERQRGNFPDRFSGHQFPNYSSELNVNALLLGDSALYLCASSFSGRAFYEQYFGPGTRLTVT.